These 14 T cell receptor beta chains originate from one sample sequenced in a study of cytomegalovirus exposure and HLA in healthy donors. The primer mix had 60 Vbeta and 13 Jbeta primers. This table comes from immunoSEQ multiplex PCR, and its TCRdb copy is limited to in-frame clones, with some not included. Among about 91,000 clones listed, 69% were seen once. Sequences were obtained from PBMCs. These receptors were taken from a female donor in good health and CMV-seronegative.

This clone has only one observation. The CDR3 DNA is TGTGCCAGCAGCTTGACAGGGGTAAATTCACCCCTCCACTTT. This encodes CASSLTGVNSPLHF. The rearrangement uses TRBV7-2 and TRBJ1-6; 8 bases are shared with TRBD1. Germline V gives CDR1 SGHTA, CDR2 FQGNSA. V dropped 3 bases and J dropped 7; count of bases not matched to a gene: 2. The length of the CDR3 is 14 residues.

Regarding this clone: Other DNA sequences in this sample translate to the same CDR3. The rearrangement joins TRBV6-1 to TRBJ2-7; D may be TRBD2 (6 bases). Germline CDR1 and CDR2: MNHNS and SASEGT. V lost 2 bases and J 0 bases, leaving 11 bases between the germline ends. The CDR3 has 15 amino acids. The CDR3 reads CASSESGGSSYEQYF. CDR3 nucleotide sequence: TGTGCCAGCAGTGAAAGTGGGGGGAGCTCCTACGAGCAGTACTTC.

The genes are TRBV5-6 and TRBJ1-1; TRBD1 aligns across 8 bases. CDR3 length equals 12 residues. The trim removed 4 bases at V and 11 bases at J, leaving 7 bases unmatched. Germline V gene lookup returns CDR1 SGHDT and CDR2 YYEEEE. The CDR3 sequence is CASSLTGAGAFF. For the CDR3, the DNA is TGTGCCAGCAGCCTGACAGGGGCGGGGGCTTTCTTT. Based on the CDR3 plus reference TRBV5-6 and TRBJ1-1, the full variable domain is DAGVTQSPTHLIKTRGQQVTLRCSPKSGHDTVSWYQQALGQGPQFIFQYYEEEERQRGNFPDRFSGHQFPNYSSELNVNALLLGDSALYLCASSLTGAGAFFGQGTRLTVV.

The chain is built from TRBV27 and TRBJ2-7, with D maybe TRBD2 (6 bases). Trimming left V 2 bases short and J 0 bases short, with 8 bases between. The germline V gene encodes CDR1 MNHEY and CDR2 SMNVEV (reference sequence). The CDR3 contains 14 residues. In nucleotides, the CDR3 is TGTGCCAGCAGTTTAGCGGGAAGCTCCTACGAGCAGTACTTC. This gives the protein CASSLAGSSYEQYF.

This clone was found a few times. The chain has TRBV28 and TRBJ2-4; 11 nucleotides match TRBD1. V dropped 6 bases and J dropped 6; count of bases not matched to a gene: 1. Germline CDR1 reads MDHEN; CDR2 reads SYDVKM. CDR3 length equals 13 residues. Here the CDR3 reads CASSGQGANIQYF. CDR3 nucleotides: TGTGCCAGCAGCGGACAGGGGGCAAACATTCAGTACTTC.

The chain carries TRBV9 and TRBJ2-7, with 10 positions matching TRBD2. The CDR3 totals 14 residues. The germline V gene encodes CDR1 SGDLS and CDR2 YYNGEE. The ends lost 3 bases at V and 7 bases at J; junction bases unmatched: 7. The CDR3 DNA reads TGTGCCAGCAGCGCCAGCGGGGGGGCCCGGGAGCAGTACTTC. Translated, it gives CASSASGGAREQYF.

The genes are TRBV29-1 and TRBJ2-3, with D perhaps TRBD1 (5 bases). Germline V gene data show CDR1 as SQVTM and CDR2 as ANQGSEA. With 5 bases removed from V and 2 bases from J, the gap between germline ends came to 11 bases. This CDR3 has 13 amino acids. CDR3 loop: CSVRGRATDTQYF. The CDR3 DNA reads as TGCAGCGTTAGGGGCAGGGCCACAGATACGCAGTATTTT.

This chain uses TRBV18 with TRBJ2-7; 7 bases agree with TRBD1. The junction had 4 bases not matched to a gene; V was cut back by 4 bases and J by 1 base. The CDR3 sequence is 14 residues long. The germline V gene encodes CDR1 KGHSH and CDR2 LQKENI. CDR3 sequence (DNA): TGTGCCAGCTCACGATGGGACAGTTCCTACGAGCAGTACTTC. It encodes CASSRWDSSYEQYF.

The chain recombines TRBV30 with TRBJ1-4; the match to TRBD1 covers 10 bases. The CDR3 consists of 14 residues. V was clipped by 3 bases and J by 8 bases; unmatched bases: 6. Germline CDR1 is GTSNPN and CDR2 is SVGIG (reference sequence). The CDR3 coding sequence is TGTGCCTGGAGGGGACAGGGGAGTAGCGAAAAACTGTTTTTT. It specifies CAWRGQGSSEKLFF.

This clone has just a few counts. The V call is TRBV7-8, the J call TRBJ2-2; TRBD1 is a possible D gene (6 bases). Trimming stripped 4 bases from V and 6 bases from J, with 9 bases between. This CDR3 is 13 amino acids long. Germline loops: CDR1 SGHVS, CDR2 FQNEAQ. This CDR3 is CASSYDRSGELFF. The CDR3 DNA is TGTGCCAGCAGCTATGACAGGTCCGGGGAGCTGTTTTTT.

This sequence joins TRBV6-5 and TRBJ2-7; TRBD2 matches 10 bases. This CDR3 contains 16 residues. Germline values: CDR1 MNHEY, CDR2 SVGAGI. J lost 4 bases, V lost 8 bases, and 14 bases had no gene match. The CDR3 coding sequence is TGTGCCAGCCGTTCTAGCCTAGCGGGGGATGTTTACGAGCAGTACTTC. It is translated as CASRSSLAGDVYEQYF.

This clone is labeled as medium-sized. This rearrangement joins TRBV6-1 to TRBJ1-3, with no clear D. Trimming took off 0 bases at V and 4 bases at J, with 13 bases between the two ends. The germline CDR1 and CDR2 sequences are MNHNS and SASEGT. The CDR3 runs to 16 residues. The CDR3, as DNA: TGTGCCAGCAGTGAAGCAGGAGGGTCGGGGGGAAACACCATATATTTT. Protein sequence: CASSEAGGSGGNTIYF.

The V call is TRBV6-5, the J call TRBJ2-7; 7 bases are shared with TRBD2. Trimming at V came to 5 bases and at J to 2 bases, leaving 3 bases not matched to a gene. Germline CDR1 MNHEY, CDR2 SVGAGI. The CDR3 is 13 amino acids. The CDR3 nucleotides are TGTGCCAGCAGTCCCCGGGGGGCCTACGAGCAGTACTTC. Amino acid sequence: CASSPRGAYEQYF.

This chain uses TRBV27 with TRBJ1-1; tentatively, D is TRBD1 (5 bases). The V end lost 5 bases, the J end lost 8 bases, and 18 bases lay between the germline ends. CDR1 and CDR2 from the germline V gene are MNHEY and SMNVEV (reference sequence). There are 14 residues in the CDR3. The CDR3 nucleotides are TGTGCCAGCAGTCCCGGGACTCTACTGCACGAAGCTTTCTTT. Encoded protein: CASSPGTLLHEAFF.